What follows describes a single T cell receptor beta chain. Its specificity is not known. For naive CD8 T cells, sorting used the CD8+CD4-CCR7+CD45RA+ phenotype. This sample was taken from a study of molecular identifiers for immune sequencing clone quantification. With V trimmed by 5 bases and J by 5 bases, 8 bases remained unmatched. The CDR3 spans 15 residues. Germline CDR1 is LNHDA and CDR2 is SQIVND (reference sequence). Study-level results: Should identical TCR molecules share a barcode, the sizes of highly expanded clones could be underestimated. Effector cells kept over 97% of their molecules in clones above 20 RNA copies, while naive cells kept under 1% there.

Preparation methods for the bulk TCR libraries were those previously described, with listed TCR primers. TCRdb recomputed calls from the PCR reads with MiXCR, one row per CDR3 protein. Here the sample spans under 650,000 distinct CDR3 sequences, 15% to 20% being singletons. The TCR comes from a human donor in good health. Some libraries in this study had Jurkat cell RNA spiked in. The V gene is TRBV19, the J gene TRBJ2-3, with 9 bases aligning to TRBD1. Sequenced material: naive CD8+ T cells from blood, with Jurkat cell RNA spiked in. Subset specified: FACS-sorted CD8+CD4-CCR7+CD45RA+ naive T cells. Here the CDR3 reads CASSEKGQGLDTQYF. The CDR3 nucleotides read TGTGCCAGTAGTGAAAAAGGACAGGGGTTAGATACGCAGTATTTT.